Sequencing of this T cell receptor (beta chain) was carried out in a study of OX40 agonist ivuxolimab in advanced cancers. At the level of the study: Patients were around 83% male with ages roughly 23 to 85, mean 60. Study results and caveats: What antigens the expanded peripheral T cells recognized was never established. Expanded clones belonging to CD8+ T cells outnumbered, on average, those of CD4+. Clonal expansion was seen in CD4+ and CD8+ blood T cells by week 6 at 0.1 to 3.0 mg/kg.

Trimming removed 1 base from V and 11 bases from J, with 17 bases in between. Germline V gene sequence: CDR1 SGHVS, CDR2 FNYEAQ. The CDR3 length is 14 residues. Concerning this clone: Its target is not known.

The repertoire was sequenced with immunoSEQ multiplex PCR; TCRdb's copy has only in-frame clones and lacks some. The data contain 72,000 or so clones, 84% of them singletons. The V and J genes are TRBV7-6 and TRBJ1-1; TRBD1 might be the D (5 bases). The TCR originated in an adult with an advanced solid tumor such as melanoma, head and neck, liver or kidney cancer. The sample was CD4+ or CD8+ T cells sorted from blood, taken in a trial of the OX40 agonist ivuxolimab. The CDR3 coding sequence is TGTGCCAGCAGCTTAGTGGCGGGGCACCGAGGGGCTTTCTTT. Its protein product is CASSLVAGHRGAFF.